The clone carrying this T cell receptor (beta chain) turned up a few times. Its antigen is unidentified. These data are taken from a study of T cells in Graves' hyperthyroidism and ophthalmopathy. General study findings and limits: Ophthalmopathy was predicted by the model a median of roughly 6.6 months ahead of onset.

V dropped 0 bases and J dropped 7; count of bases not matched to a gene: 8. This CDR3 has 17 residues. Germline assignment: CDR1 KGHSH and CDR2 LQKENI. Aged 18 to 65, the patients had hyperthyroidism that was newly diagnosed and had lasted under 2 months. RNA transcripts were the template for amplifying TCR beta CDR3 regions. In the first-round RT-PCR of the TCR CDR3, the HTBI primer set was used. TCRdb itself ran the multiplex PCR reads through MiXCR, one entry per CDR3 protein. Of about 400,000 distinct CDR3 sequences detected, around a sixth appear once; the ten largest clones hold just under 8%. The chain recombines TRBV18 with TRBJ2-3, with 12 bases fitting TRBD2. The clonotype originates from a young woman with Graves' hyperthyroidism. Sequenced sample: blood. The CDR3 here is CASSPPMASGGANTQYF. The CDR3 coding sequence is TGTGCCAGCTCACCACCGATGGCTAGCGGGGGGGCCAATACGCAGTATTTT.